The clone carrying this TCR beta chain appeared many times. The sample is drawn from a study of T cells in Graves' hyperthyroidism and ophthalmopathy. RNA transcripts served as the template for amplifying TCR beta CDR3 regions. In the first-round RT-PCR of the TCR CDR3, the HTBI primer set was used. From the multiplex PCR reads, TCRdb called clonotypes with MiXCR, one entry per CDR3 protein. The table has roughly 500,000 distinct CDR3 sequences, about 45% seen once. The receptor's source is an adult woman with Graves' disease, either hyperthyroidism or ophthalmopathy (not recorded which). The source material was peripheral blood or thyroid tissue (not recorded which).

The CDR3 region is CSASARDIETQYF. DNA of the CDR3: TGCAGTGCGAGCGCGCGGGACATCGAGACCCAGTACTTC. V usage is TRBV20-1 and J usage is TRBJ2-5, with D perhaps TRBD1 or TRBD2 (6 bases each). Trimming removed 6 bases from V and 5 bases from J, with 16 bases in between. This CDR3 spans 13 amino acids. Germline CDR1 and CDR2: DFQATT and SNEGSKA (reference sequence).